This T cell receptor beta chain was captured by sequencing in a study of blood T cell repertoires in COVID-19. The CDR3 runs to 15 residues. V was pared by 2 bases and J by 4 bases, with 12 bases between. CDR1 is KGHSH, CDR2 LQKENI, per germline. Source study methods: Nucleated cell number was recorded as an estimate derived from reference gene primer amplification. Assay: immunoSEQ multiplex PCR; the TCRdb copy retains only in-frame clones and omits some. D and trimming were read from the DNA, whereas the V and J calls and clone size are those reported in that table. Seen here are a few hundred thousand clones, about nine tenths observed once, and the top ten hold roughly 0.96%.

V usage is TRBV18 and J usage is TRBJ2-1; TRBD2 might be the D (6 bases). The TCR sequence derives from a woman in her 40s who had recovered from COVID-19. The sequenced sample consisted of peripheral blood. The DNA of the CDR3 is TGTGCCAGCTCACCAAGGGGCGGGACTTACAATGAGCAGTTCTTC. It yields the protein CASSPRGGTYNEQFF.